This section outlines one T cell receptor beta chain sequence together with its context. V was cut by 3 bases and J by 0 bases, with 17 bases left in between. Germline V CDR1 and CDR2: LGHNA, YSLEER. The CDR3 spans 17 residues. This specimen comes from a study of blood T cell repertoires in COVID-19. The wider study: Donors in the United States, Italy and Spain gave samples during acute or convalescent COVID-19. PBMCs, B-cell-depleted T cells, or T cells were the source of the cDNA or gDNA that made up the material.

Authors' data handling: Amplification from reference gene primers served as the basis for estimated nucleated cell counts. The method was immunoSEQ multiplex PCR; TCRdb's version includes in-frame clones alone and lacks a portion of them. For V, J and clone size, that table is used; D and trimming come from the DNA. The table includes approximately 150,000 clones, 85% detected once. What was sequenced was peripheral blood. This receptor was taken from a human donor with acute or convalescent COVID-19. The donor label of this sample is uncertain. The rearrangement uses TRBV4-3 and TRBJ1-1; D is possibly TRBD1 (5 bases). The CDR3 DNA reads TGCGCCAGCAGCCAGCAAACAGGCTTTTTGCTGAACACTGAAGCTTTCTTT. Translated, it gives CASSQQTGFLLNTEAFF.